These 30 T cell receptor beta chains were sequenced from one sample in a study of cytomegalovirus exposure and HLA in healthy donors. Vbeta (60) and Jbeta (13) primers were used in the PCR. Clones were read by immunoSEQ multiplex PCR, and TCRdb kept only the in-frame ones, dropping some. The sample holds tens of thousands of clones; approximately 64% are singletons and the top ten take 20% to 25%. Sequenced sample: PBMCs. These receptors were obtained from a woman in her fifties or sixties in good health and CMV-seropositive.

CDR3 residues: CASSRSGTGASGEKNTEAFF. The CDR3 DNA reads as TGCGCCAGCAGCCGATCCGGGACAGGGGCGAGTGGGGAAAAAAACACTGAAGCTTTCTTT. V gene TRBV4-1 combines with J gene TRBJ1-1, with 10 bases that match TRBD1. Trimming at V came to 4 bases and at J to 2 bases, leaving 19 bases not matched to a gene. The V gene's germline CDR1 is MGHRA and CDR2 YSYEKL. The CDR3 has 20 amino acids.

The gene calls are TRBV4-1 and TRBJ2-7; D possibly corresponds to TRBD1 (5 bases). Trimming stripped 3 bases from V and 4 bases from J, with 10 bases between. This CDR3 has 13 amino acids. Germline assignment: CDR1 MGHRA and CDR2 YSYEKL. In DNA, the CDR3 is TGCGCCAGCAGCCAGCTCAGGGAATACGAGCAGTACTTC. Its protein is CASSQLREYEQYF.

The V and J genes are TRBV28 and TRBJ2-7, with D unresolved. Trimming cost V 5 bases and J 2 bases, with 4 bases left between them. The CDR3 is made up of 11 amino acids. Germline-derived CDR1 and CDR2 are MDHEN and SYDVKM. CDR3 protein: CASSETYEQYF. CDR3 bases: TGTGCCAGCAGTGAGACCTACGAGCAGTACTTC.

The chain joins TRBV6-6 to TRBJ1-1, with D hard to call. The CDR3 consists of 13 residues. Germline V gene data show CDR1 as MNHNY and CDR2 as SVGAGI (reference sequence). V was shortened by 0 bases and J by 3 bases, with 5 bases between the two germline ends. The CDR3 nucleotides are TGTGCCAGCAGTTACTCCCGGGACACTGAAGCTTTCTTT. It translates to CASSYSRDTEAFF.

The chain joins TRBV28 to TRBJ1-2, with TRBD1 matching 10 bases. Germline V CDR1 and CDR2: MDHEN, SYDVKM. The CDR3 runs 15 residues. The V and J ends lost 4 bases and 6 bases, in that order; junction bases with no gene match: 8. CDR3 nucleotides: TGTGCCAGCAGTTCGCCTCCGACAGGGGGCAATGGCTACACCTTC. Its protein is CASSSPPTGGNGYTF.

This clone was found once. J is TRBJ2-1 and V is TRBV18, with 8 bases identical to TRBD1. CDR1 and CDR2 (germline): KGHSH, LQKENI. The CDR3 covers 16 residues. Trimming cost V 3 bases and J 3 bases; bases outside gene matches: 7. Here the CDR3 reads CASSPTGDRIYNEQFF. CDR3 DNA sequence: TGTGCCAGCTCACCTACCGGGGACAGGATCTACAATGAGCAGTTCTTC. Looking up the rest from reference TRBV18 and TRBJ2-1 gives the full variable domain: NAGVMQNPRHLVRRRGQEARLRCSPMKGHSHVYWYRQLPEEGLKFMVYLQKENIIDESGMPKERFSAEFPKEGPSILRIQQVVRGDSAAYFCASSPTGDRIYNEQFFGPGTRLTVL.

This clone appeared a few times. CDR3 residues: CASSPLPIGQGVLEAFF. The CDR3 DNA sequence: TGCGCCAGCAGCCCTCTACCGATTGGACAGGGGGTTCTTGAAGCTTTCTTT. This rearrangement joins TRBV5-1 to TRBJ1-1, with TRBD1 identical over 10 bases. J lost 7 bases, V lost 4 bases, and 16 bases had no gene match. The CDR3 totals 17 residues. Germline CDR1 is SGHRS and CDR2 is YFSETQ.

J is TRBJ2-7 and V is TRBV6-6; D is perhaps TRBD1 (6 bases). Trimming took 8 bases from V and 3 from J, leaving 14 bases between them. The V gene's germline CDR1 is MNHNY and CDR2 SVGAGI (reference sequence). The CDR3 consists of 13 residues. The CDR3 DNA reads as TGTGCCAGCGGGACACCATCGGACTACGAGCAGTACTTC. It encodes CASGTPSDYEQYF.

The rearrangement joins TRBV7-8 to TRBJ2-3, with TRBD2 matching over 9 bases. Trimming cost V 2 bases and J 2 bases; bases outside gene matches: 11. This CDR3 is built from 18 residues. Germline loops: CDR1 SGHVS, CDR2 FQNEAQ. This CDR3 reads CASSLNGVAGENTDTQYF. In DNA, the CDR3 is TGTGCCAGCAGCTTAAATGGGGTAGCGGGGGAAAACACAGATACGCAGTATTTT.

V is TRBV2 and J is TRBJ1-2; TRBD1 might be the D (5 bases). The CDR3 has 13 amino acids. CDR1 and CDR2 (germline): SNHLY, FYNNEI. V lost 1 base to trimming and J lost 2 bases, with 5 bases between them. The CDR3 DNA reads TGTGCCAGCAGTGAAGAGGGGAACTATGGCTACACCTTC. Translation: CASSEEGNYGYTF.

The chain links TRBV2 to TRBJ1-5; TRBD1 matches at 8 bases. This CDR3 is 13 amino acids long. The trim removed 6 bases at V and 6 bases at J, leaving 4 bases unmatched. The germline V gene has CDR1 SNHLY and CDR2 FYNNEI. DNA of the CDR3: TGTGCCAGCAGAGGGACAGGCCTTCAGCCCCAGCATTTT. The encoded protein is CASRGTGLQPQHF.

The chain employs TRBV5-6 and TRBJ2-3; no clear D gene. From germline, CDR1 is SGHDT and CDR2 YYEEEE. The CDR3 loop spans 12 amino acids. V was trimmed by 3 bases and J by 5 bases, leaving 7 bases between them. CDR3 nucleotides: TGTGCCAGCAGCTCCAGTGGAGATACGCAGTATTTT. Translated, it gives CASSSSGDTQYF.

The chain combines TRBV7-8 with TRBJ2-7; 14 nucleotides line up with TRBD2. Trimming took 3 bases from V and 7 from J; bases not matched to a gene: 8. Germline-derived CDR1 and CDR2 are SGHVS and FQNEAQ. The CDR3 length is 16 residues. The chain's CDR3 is CASSFLTSGGAREQYF. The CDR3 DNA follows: TGTGCCAGCAGCTTCCTGACTAGCGGGGGGGCTAGGGAGCAGTACTTC.

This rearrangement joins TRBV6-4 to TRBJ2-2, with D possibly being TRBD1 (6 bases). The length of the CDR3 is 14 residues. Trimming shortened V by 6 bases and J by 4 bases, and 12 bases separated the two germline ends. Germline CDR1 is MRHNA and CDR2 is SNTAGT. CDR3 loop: CASRFQGSTGELFF. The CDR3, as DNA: TGTGCCAGCAGATTTCAGGGGAGCACCGGGGAGCTGTTTTTT.

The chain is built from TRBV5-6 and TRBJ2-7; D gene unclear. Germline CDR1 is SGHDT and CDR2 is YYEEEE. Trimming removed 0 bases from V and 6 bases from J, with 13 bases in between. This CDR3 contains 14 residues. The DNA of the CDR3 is TGTGCCAGCAGCTTGGGTCAGTCGGAGCGCGAGCAGTACTTC. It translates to CASSLGQSEREQYF.

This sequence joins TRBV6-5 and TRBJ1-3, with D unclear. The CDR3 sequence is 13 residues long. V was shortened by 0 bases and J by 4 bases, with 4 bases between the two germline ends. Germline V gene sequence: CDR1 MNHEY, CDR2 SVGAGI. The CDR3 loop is CASSYSEGNTIYF. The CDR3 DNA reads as TGTGCCAGCAGTTACTCCGAGGGAAACACCATATATTTT.

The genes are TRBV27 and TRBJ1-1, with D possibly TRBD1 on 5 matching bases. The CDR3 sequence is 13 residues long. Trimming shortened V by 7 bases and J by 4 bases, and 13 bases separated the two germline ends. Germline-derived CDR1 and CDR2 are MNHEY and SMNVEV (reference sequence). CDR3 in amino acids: CASTPGWSTEAFF. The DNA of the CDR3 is TGTGCCAGCACCCCAGGGTGGAGCACTGAAGCTTTCTTT.

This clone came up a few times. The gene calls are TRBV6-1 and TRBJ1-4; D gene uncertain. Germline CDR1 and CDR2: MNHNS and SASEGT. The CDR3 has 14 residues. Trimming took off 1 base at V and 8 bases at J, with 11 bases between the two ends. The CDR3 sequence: CASSEGLGREKLFF. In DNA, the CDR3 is TGTGCCAGCAGTGAAGGGTTGGGGAGGGAAAAACTGTTTTTT.

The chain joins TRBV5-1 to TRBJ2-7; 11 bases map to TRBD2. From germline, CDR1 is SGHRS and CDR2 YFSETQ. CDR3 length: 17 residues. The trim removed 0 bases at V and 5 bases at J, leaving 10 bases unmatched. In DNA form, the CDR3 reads TGCGCCAGCAGCTTGGGAGTCCTAGCGGGGGGATCCCACGAGCAGTACTTC. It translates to CASSLGVLAGGSHEQYF. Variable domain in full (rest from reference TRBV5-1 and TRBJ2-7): KAGVTQTPRYLIKTRGQQVTLSCSPISGHRSVSWYQQTPGQGLQFLFEYFSETQRNKGNFPGRFSGRQFSNSRSEMNVSTLELGDSALYLCASSLGVLAGGSHEQYFGPGTRLTVT.

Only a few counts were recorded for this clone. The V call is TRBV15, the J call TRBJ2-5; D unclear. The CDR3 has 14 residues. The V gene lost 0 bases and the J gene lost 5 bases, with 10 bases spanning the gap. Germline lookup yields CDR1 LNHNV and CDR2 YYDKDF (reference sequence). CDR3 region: CATSRDSSYETQYF. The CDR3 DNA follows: TGTGCCACCAGCAGAGATTCTAGTTACGAGACCCAGTACTTC.

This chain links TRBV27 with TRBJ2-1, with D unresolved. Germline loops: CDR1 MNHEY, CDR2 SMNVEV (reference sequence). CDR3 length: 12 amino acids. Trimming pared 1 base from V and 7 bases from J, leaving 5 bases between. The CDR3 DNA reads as TGTGCCAGCAGTTTATTCCCTAATGAGCAGTTCTTC. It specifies CASSLFPNEQFF.

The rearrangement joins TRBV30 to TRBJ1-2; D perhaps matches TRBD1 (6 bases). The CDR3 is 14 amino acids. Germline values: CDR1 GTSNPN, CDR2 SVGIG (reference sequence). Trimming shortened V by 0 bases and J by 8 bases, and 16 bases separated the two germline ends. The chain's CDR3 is CAWSVLRGGSGYTF. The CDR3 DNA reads TGTGCCTGGAGTGTTCTTCGGGGGGGCTCGGGCTACACCTTC.

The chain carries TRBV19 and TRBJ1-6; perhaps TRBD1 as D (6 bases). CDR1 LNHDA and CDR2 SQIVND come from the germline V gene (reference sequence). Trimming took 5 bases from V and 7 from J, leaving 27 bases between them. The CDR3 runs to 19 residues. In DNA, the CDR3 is TGTGCCAGTAGTCCACCCCGTTCCTTAAGGACAGACAAAAATTCACCCCTCCACTTT. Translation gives CASSPPRSLRTDKNSPLHF.

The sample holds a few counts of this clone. This chain's CDR3 is CASSVDRGLNTEAFF. The CDR3 nucleotides read TGTGCCAGCAGCGTAGATAGGGGGTTGAACACTGAAGCTTTCTTT. The V gene is TRBV9, the J gene TRBJ1-1; tentative D call: TRBD1 (6 bases). V lost 0 bases, J lost 0 bases, and 9 bases lay in between. Germline-derived CDR1 and CDR2 are SGDLS and YYNGEE. There are 15 residues in the CDR3.

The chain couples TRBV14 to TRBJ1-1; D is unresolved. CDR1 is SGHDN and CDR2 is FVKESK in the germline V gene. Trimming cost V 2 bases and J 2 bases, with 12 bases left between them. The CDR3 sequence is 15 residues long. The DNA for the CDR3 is TGTGCCAGCAGCCAATCCCTCCCGAGTAACACTGAAGCTTTCTTT. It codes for CASSQSLPSNTEAFF.

The chain's CDR3 is CASSELGGGATGELFF. The CDR3 DNA reads as TGTGCCAGCAGTGAATTAGGCGGGGGGGCCACCGGGGAGCTGTTTTTT. This rearrangement joins TRBV6-1 to TRBJ2-2, with TRBD2 matching 9 bases. Germline trimming cut 2 bases from V and 4 bases from J; bases unmatched to any gene: 5. The germline V gene encodes CDR1 MNHNS and CDR2 SASEGT. This CDR3 comprises 16 residues.

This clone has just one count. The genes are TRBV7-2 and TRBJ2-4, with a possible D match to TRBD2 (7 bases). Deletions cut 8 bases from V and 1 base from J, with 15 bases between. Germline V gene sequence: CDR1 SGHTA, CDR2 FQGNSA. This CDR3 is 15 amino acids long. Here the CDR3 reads CASSRGAGAKNIQYF. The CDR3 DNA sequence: TGTGCCAGCTCCCGGGGGGCCGGGGCCAAAAACATTCAGTACTTC.

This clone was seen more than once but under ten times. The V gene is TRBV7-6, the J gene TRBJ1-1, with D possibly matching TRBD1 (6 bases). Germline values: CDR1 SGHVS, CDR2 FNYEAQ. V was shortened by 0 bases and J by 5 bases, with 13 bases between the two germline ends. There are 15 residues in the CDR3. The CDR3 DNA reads TGTGCCAGCAGCTTAGCGCCACAGGGAGGGACTGAAGCTTTCTTT. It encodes CASSLAPQGGTEAFF. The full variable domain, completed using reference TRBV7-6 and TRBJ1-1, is GAGVSQSPRYKVTKRGQDVALRCDPISGHVSLYWYRQALGQGPEFLTYFNYEAQQDKSGLPNDRFSAERPEGSISTLTIQRTEQRDSAMYRCASSLAPQGGTEAFFGQGTRLTVV.

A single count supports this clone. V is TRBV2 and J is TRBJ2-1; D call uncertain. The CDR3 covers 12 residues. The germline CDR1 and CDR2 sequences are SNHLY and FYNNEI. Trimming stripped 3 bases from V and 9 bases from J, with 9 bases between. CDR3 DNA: TGTGCCAGCAGTGAGAACTACCGTGAGCAGTTCTTC. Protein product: CASSENYREQFF.

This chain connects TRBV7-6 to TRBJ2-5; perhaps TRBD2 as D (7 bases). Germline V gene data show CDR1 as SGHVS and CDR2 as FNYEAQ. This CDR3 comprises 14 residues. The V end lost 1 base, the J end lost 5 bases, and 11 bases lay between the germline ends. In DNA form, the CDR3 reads TGTGCCAGCAGCTTAGGGGGGGGCTGGGAGACCCAGTACTTC. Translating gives CASSLGGGWETQYF.